This T cell receptor (beta chain) was identified in a study of technical replicates of blood from a handful of donors. Profiled with immunoSEQ multiplex PCR; TCRdb holds only in-frame clones, not every one. Of 60,000 to 85,000 clones in the sample, approximately 97% were seen once. The germline V gene encodes CDR1 WNHNN and CDR2 SYGVQD (reference sequence). The CDR3 totals 17 residues. Trimming at V came to 2 bases and at J to 1 base, leaving 7 bases not matched to a gene. Source material: T cells isolated from PBMCs. The V call is TRBV10-1, the J call TRBJ2-2; 7 bases are a match to TRBD1. This clonotype originated in a human donor in good health. CDR3 bases: TGCGCCAGCAGTGAGAAAGACAGGGCGGGGAACACCGGGGAGCTGTTTTTT. Its translation is CASSEKDRAGNTGELFF.